The 27 T cell receptor beta chains listed next were all sequenced from one sample in a study of prognosis after radiotherapy for stage I lung cancer. Genomic DNA was subjected to two-round multiplex PCR for amplification of TCR beta CDR3. The first PCR round targeted every TRBV and TRBJ gene with specific primers. Each CDR3 protein gets one entry after TCRdb re-called the multiplex PCR reads with MiXCR. The repertoire holds tens of thousands of distinct CDR3 sequences, with 43% as singletons. The sequencing here drew on PBMCs, taken before or after stereotactic body radiation therapy (not recorded which). The receptors come from a donor aged 50 or older with non-small cell lung cancer.

The V gene is TRBV4-1, the J gene TRBJ2-3; D may correspond to TRBD1 or TRBD2 (5 bases each). Germline V gives CDR1 MGHRA, CDR2 YSYEKL. The CDR3 consists of 15 residues. V lost 5 bases, J lost 4 bases, and 16 bases lay in between. The CDR3 here is CASSIPGRGADTQYF. For the CDR3, the DNA is TGCGCCAGCAGCATTCCGGGACGGGGTGCAGATACGCAGTATTTT.

The chain joins TRBV6-9 to TRBJ2-7; 10 nucleotides line up with TRBD2. Germline V lookup: CDR1 MNHGY, CDR2 SVAAGI. The CDR3 runs to 16 residues. With V trimmed by 3 bases and J by 2 bases, 7 bases remained unmatched. The CDR3 DNA is TGTGCCAGCAGTTACTCAGTTACTAGCGGGACCTACGAGCAGTACTTC. Its protein is CASSYSVTSGTYEQYF.

V and J are TRBV6-2 or TRBV6-3 and TRBJ2-7; 9 bases are shared with TRBD2. Germline CDR1 is MNHEY and CDR2 is SVGEGT. V lost 1 base, J lost 7 bases, and 5 bases stayed unmatched. CDR3 size: 14 residues. CDR3: CASSYWRAGGEQYF. CDR3 bases: TGTGCCAGCAGTTACTGGAGAGCGGGAGGTGAGCAGTACTTC.

This clonotype appeared many times. The CDR3 nucleotides read TGTGCCACCAGCAGGGGGCCGGGCACAGATACGCAGTATTTT. This gives the protein CATSRGPGTDTQYF. V is TRBV15 and J is TRBJ2-3; a weak D match, TRBD1 (5 bases). V was clipped by 3 bases and J by 1 base, with 8 bases between them. The CDR3 has 14 amino acids. Germline V gives CDR1 LNHNV, CDR2 YYDKDF (reference sequence).

This clonotype was seen ten or more times. This chain joins TRBV5-1 and TRBJ1-1; 7 bases align to TRBD1. This CDR3 is 15 amino acids long. J gave up 3 bases and V 0 bases, and 5 bases lay outside the gene matches. Looked up from germline, CDR1 is SGHRS and CDR2 is YFSETQ. The CDR3 DNA is TGCGCCAGCAGCTTGGGGGCAGGGGGAGACACTGAAGCTTTCTTT. Translation: CASSLGAGGDTEAFF.

The CDR3 DNA reads as TGCGCCAGCAGGACATGGTGGGCATATACGCAGTATTTT. Translating gives CASRTWWAYTQYF. This sequence joins TRBV5-1 and TRBJ2-3, with D unclear. The germline V gene encodes CDR1 SGHRS and CDR2 YFSETQ. This CDR3 is built from 13 residues. V lost 5 bases, J lost 7 bases, and 14 bases lay in between.

In this sample, this clonotype turned up many times. V usage is TRBV10-3 and J usage is TRBJ2-3; D is undetermined. There are 13 residues in the CDR3. Germline loops: CDR1 ENHRY, CDR2 SYGVKD. Trimming cost V 7 bases and J 1 base, with 9 bases left between them. The CDR3 loop is CAIMDAGTDTQYF. The CDR3 coding sequence is TGTGCCATCATGGACGCGGGCACAGATACGCAGTATTTT.

V and J are TRBV7-9 and TRBJ1-2, with 7 bases aligning to TRBD1. CDR1 SEHNR and CDR2 FQNEAQ come from the germline V gene (reference sequence). The CDR3 runs 15 residues. V shed 2 bases, J shed 7 bases, and the junction held 10 bases outside the gene matches. This CDR3 reads CASSLLGRGVFGYTF. The CDR3 DNA is TGTGCCAGCAGCTTATTGGGCAGGGGGGTCTTTGGCTACACCTTC.

This clonotype was picked up a small number of times. V gene TRBV4-3 combines with J gene TRBJ1-1; no clear D. The length of the CDR3 is 16 residues. The V and J ends lost 4 bases and 3 bases respectively, with 18 bases between them. The germline V gene has CDR1 LGHNA and CDR2 YSLEER. CDR3: CASSLGRDLWDTEAFF. The CDR3 DNA reads as TGCGCCAGCAGCCTCGGGCGGGATCTGTGGGACACTGAAGCTTTCTTT.

The V call is TRBV6-1, the J call TRBJ1-4; D remains unclear. The germline V gene has CDR1 MNHNS and CDR2 SASEGT. CDR3 length: 15 residues. V lost 2 bases and J lost 0, with 7 bases in between. DNA of the CDR3: TGTGCCAGCAGTGAAAATCTTGCAACTAATGAAAAACTGTTTTTT. Its translation: CASSENLATNEKLFF.

The rearrangement links TRBV6-5 to TRBJ2-1; 10 bases are a match to TRBD2. The CDR3 has 17 residues. CDR1 and CDR2 (germline): MNHEY, SVGAGI. With 4 bases clipped from V and 4 bases from J, the junction kept 10 bases outside the gene matches. CDR3 sequence: CASSSNLGTSVYNEQFF. CDR3 in DNA: TGTGCCAGCAGTTCCAACCTCGGGACTAGCGTATACAATGAGCAGTTCTTC.

In its sample, this clonotype was seen many times. As DNA, the CDR3 is TGCGCCAGCAGCTTGGCTTCTAGCGGGGGAGGCGGCACAGATACGCAGTATTTT. It encodes CASSLASSGGGGTDTQYF. V gene TRBV5-1 combines with J gene TRBJ2-3, with 10 bases that match TRBD2. CDR1 is SGHRS and CDR2 is YFSETQ in the germline V gene. CDR3 length: 18 residues. The trim removed 0 bases at V and 1 base at J, leaving 8 bases unmatched.

This clonotype was counted between two and nine times. This sequence may be a read error, since a much larger clone differs from it by one base. Here the CDR3 reads CATSGRGQAGELFF. CDR3 DNA sequence: TGTGCCACCAGTGGTCGGGGGCAGGCCGGGGAGCTGTTTTTT. The V call is TRBV24-1, the J call TRBJ2-2; D may match TRBD1 or TRBD2 (6 bases each). Deletions cut 5 bases from V and 6 bases from J, with 12 bases between. The CDR3 spans 14 residues. In germline, CDR1 is KGHDR, CDR2 SFDVKD.

Notes on this clonotype: At one end the junction does not follow the germline gene, possibly because of a read error. This chain joins TRBV6-1 and TRBJ2-3; 8 bases fit TRBD2. This CDR3 is 14 amino acids long. Per the germline V gene, CDR1 is MNHNS and CDR2 is SASEGT. The CDR3 nucleotides read TGTGCCAGCCTGAATAGCGGGATGGCAGATACTCAGTATTTT. Translated: CASLNSGMADTQYF.

Many counts were recorded for this clonotype. CDR3 in DNA: TGCAGTACCGACTTGTACAATGAGCAGTTCTTC. This gives the protein CSTDLYNEQFF. The chain joins TRBV20-1 to TRBJ2-1; unclear D gene. V was cut by 8 bases and J by 4 bases, with 9 bases left in between. Germline V lookup: CDR1 DFQATT, CDR2 SNEGSKA (reference sequence). The CDR3 has 11 amino acids.

This clonotype was seen at least ten times. The chain employs TRBV20-1 and TRBJ1-5; D not resolved. The CDR3 covers 13 residues. CDR1 and CDR2 (germline): DFQATT, SNEGSKA (reference sequence). Between the trimmed V and J ends, which lost 3 bases and 2 bases, there was a span of 8 bases. The CDR3 is CSARSPGNQPQHF. The CDR3 DNA sequence: TGCAGTGCTAGGTCTCCAGGCAATCAGCCCCAGCATTTT.

This sequence joins TRBV7-2 and TRBJ2-7; tentatively, D is TRBD2 (6 bases). CDR1 SGHTA and CDR2 FQGNSA come from the germline V gene. The CDR3 spans 12 residues. The V end was cut by 8 bases, the J end by 6 bases, with 14 bases between. CDR3 sequence reads: CASGTSRTEQYF. CDR3 DNA: TGTGCCAGCGGGACTTCGCGGACCGAGCAGTACTTC.

This clonotype was counted at least ten times. The rearrangement links TRBV19 to TRBJ1-4; D may be TRBD1 (6 bases). The length of the CDR3 is 15 residues. Germline V gene lookup returns CDR1 LNHDA and CDR2 SQIVND (reference sequence). V shed 3 bases and J shed 2 bases, with 10 bases lying between them. CDR3 DNA sequence: TGTGCCAGTAGTATCCGCAGGGGTACTAATGAAAAACTGTTTTTT. Translation: CASSIRRGTNEKLFF.

This clonotype was picked up a small number of times. The V gene is TRBV6-5, the J gene TRBJ2-2, with a weak D call TRBD1 (5 bases). Trimming took off 2 bases at V and 7 bases at J, with 11 bases between the two ends. The length of the CDR3 is 14 residues. The germline V gene has CDR1 MNHEY and CDR2 SVGAGI. The CDR3, as DNA: TGTGCCAGCAGTTACGGGGCTGAGGTCGGGGAGCTGTTTTTT. As protein: CASSYGAEVGELFF.

This clonotype showed up many times. The chain recombines TRBV2 with TRBJ1-5; D uncertain. Germline assignment: CDR1 SNHLY and CDR2 FYNNEI. The CDR3 has 14 residues. V was trimmed by 5 bases and J by 2 bases, leaving 10 bases between them. The CDR3: CASSTPGGNQPQHF. CDR3 in DNA: TGTGCCAGCAGTACGCCGGGAGGCAATCAGCCCCAGCATTTT. The complete variable domain, with remaining parts taken from reference TRBV2 and TRBJ1-5, reads EPEVTQTPSHQVTQMGQEVILRCVPISNHLYFYWYRQILGQKVEFLVSFYNNEISEKSEIFDDQFSVERPDGSNFTLKIRSTKLEDSAMYFCASSTPGGNQPQHFGDGTRLSIL.

About this clonotype: One end of the junction does not line up with germline, which may come from a read error. The chain combines TRBV5-6 with TRBJ2-2, with D possibly TRBD2 on 6 matching bases. This CDR3 region has 15 residues. CDR1 SGHDT and CDR2 YYEEEE come from the germline V gene. The CDR3 nucleotides are TGTGCCAGCAGCCGAAGCGGGTGGGGTACCGGGGAGCTGTTTTTC. This sequence encodes CASSRSGWGTGELFF.

This clonotype was observed a few times. This chain links TRBV28 with TRBJ2-7, with D perhaps TRBD2 (5 bases). Trimming removed 11 bases at V and 4 bases at J, with 21 bases between. This CDR3 has 14 residues. Germline V lookup: CDR1 MDHEN, CDR2 SYDVKM. The CDR3 DNA reads as TGTGCCGCTGGCGAGGGCCGGGGTTATTACGAGCAGTACTTC. Its protein product is CAAGEGRGYYEQYF.

The V call is TRBV24-1, the J call TRBJ2-3, with 11 bases identical to TRBD2. Trimming took 1 base from V and 2 from J; bases not matched to a gene: 1. Germline loops: CDR1 KGHDR, CDR2 SFDVKD. The CDR3 is 16 residues long. The CDR3 nucleotides are TGTGCCACCAGTGATTTTAGCGGGGGGGACACAGATACGCAGTATTTT. Its protein product is CATSDFSGGDTDTQYF.

This clonotype was seen a handful of times. A read error may be the cause here, since a much bigger clone is one base away. The genes are TRBV6-1 and TRBJ1-1; 7 bases align to TRBD1. Trimming cost V 6 bases and J 1 base; bases outside gene matches: 14. The CDR3 has 17 amino acids. The germline V gene has CDR1 MNHNS and CDR2 SASEGT. CDR3 protein: CASSRVPGQRWNTEAFF. CDR3 in DNA: TGTGCCAGCAGCCGAGTCCCGGGACAGCGATGGAACACTGAAGCTTTCTTT.

This clonotype was observed at least ten times. The rearrangement uses TRBV28 and TRBJ1-5; the D is unclear. This CDR3 contains 15 residues. Germline V gene lookup returns CDR1 MDHEN and CDR2 SYDVKM. V was shortened by 3 bases and J by 1 base, with 10 bases between the two germline ends. The CDR3 sequence: CASSFGPQSNQPQHF. The CDR3 region has the DNA TGTGCCAGCAGTTTTGGCCCTCAGAGCAATCAGCCCCAGCATTTT. The full variable domain, rest sourced from reference TRBV28 and TRBJ1-5, is DVKVTQSSRYLVKRTGEKVFLECVQDMDHENMFWYRQDPGLGLRLIYFSYDVKMKEKGDIPEGYSVSREKKERFSLILESASTNQTSMYLCASSFGPQSNQPQHFGDGTRLSIL.

The CDR3 is CASSRLSSGANVLTF. The CDR3 DNA sequence: TGTGCCAGCAGTCGACTGAGCTCTGGGGCCAACGTCCTGACTTTC. The chain couples TRBV6-2 or TRBV6-3 to TRBJ2-6; D gene uncertain. Germline CDR1 is MNHEY and CDR2 is SVGEGT. The CDR3 covers 15 residues. Trimming left V 5 bases short and J 0 bases short, with 8 bases between.

The CDR3 coding sequence is TGTGCCAGCAGCACCACTAGCGGAAGGAGCTCCTACAATGAGCAGTTCTTC. Amino acid sequence: CASSTTSGRSSYNEQFF. The chain employs TRBV7-9 and TRBJ2-1; 8 positions agree with TRBD2. Germline V gene lookup returns CDR1 SEHNR and CDR2 FQNEAQ (reference sequence). V was clipped by 5 bases and J by 0 bases; unmatched bases: 9. This CDR3 spans 17 amino acids. Using reference TRBV7-9 and TRBJ2-1 for the parts outside the CDR3, the full variable domain is DTGVSQNPRHKITKRGQNVTFRCDPISEHNRLYWYRQTLGQGPEFLTYFQNEAQLEKSRLLSDRFSAERPKGSFSTLEIQRTEQGDSAMYLCASSTTSGRSSYNEQFFGPGTRLTVL.